These 32 T cell receptor beta chains were all obtained from the same sample, sequenced in a study of cytomegalovirus exposure and HLA in healthy donors. Some clones are missing from TCRdb's copy, which holds only in-frame ones; the method was immunoSEQ multiplex PCR. The repertoire holds about 140,000 clones, with about 88% as singletons. The sequenced material came from PBMCs. The receptor source for this set is a man aged 18-30 years in good health and CMV-seropositive.

This rearrangement joins TRBV28 to TRBJ2-1; D is perhaps TRBD2 (6 bases). CDR1 and CDR2 from the germline V gene are MDHEN and SYDVKM. Trimming took 9 bases from V and 0 from J, leaving 18 bases between them. This CDR3 has 16 amino acids. CDR3 nucleotide sequence: TGTGCCAGTTCCACCGGGACTGAGAGCTCCTACAATGAGCAGTTCTTC. Its translation: CASSTGTESSYNEQFF. Supplemented by reference TRBV28 and TRBJ2-1, the full variable domain reads DVKVTQSSRYLVKRTGEKVFLECVQDMDHENMFWYRQDPGLGLRLIYFSYDVKMKEKGDIPEGYSVSREKKERFSLILESASTNQTSMYLCASSTGTESSYNEQFFGPGTRLTVL.

The CDR3 DNA reads as TGTGCCAGTACAATGGGTAGCGGGGGCGGGACAGATACGCAGTATTTT. The encoded protein is CASTMGSGGGTDTQYF. The V and J genes are TRBV19 and TRBJ2-3; 9 nucleotides line up with TRBD2. V was clipped by 7 bases and J by 3 bases; unmatched bases: 11. The CDR3 sequence is 16 residues long. Germline CDR1 LNHDA, CDR2 SQIVND (reference sequence).

The V call is TRBV12-5, the J call TRBJ2-5; 12 nucleotides match TRBD2. The CDR3 runs 14 residues. Trimming took 6 bases from V and 4 from J; bases not matched to a gene: 3. Germline V CDR1 and CDR2: LGHNT, FRNRAP. For the CDR3, the DNA is TGTGCTAGTGGACCGGGACTAGCGGGAGAGACCCAGTACTTC. Amino acids: CASGPGLAGETQYF.

Only one count was recorded for this clone. This chain links TRBV10-1 with TRBJ2-1; TRBD2 aligns across 8 bases. The CDR3 contains 19 residues. Germline values: CDR1 WNHNN, CDR2 SYGVQD (reference sequence). V lost 8 bases and J lost 5; bases outside the gene matches: 23. The CDR3 sequence: CASSRHVGTSTASNNEQFF. The CDR3 coding sequence is TGCGCCAGCTCCCGTCACGTTGGGACTAGTACAGCAAGTAACAATGAGCAGTTCTTC.

In this sample, this clone turned up once. The V gene is TRBV19, the J gene TRBJ2-7, with 8 nucleotides matching TRBD1. The ends lost 5 bases at V and 6 bases at J; junction bases unmatched: 9. Germline CDR1 reads LNHDA; CDR2 reads SQIVND (reference sequence). CDR3 size: 14 residues. The CDR3 spells CASSFGQGLREQYF. For the CDR3, the DNA is TGTGCCAGTAGTTTCGGACAGGGTTTACGCGAGCAGTACTTC.

The rearrangement joins TRBV4-2 to TRBJ2-1; D is unclear. This CDR3 spans 12 amino acids. Germline CDR1 reads LGHNA; CDR2 reads YNFKEQ. Deletions cut 2 bases from V and 7 bases from J, with 6 bases between. CDR3 bases: TGTGCCAGCAGCCAATTGGAGAATGAGCAGTTCTTC. The encoded protein is CASSQLENEQFF.

The J gene is TRBJ1-2, the V gene TRBV9; D perhaps matches TRBD1 (6 bases). V was shortened by 0 bases and J by 8 bases, with 14 bases between the two germline ends. The germline V gene encodes CDR1 SGDLS and CDR2 YYNGEE. CDR3 size: 14 residues. In nucleotides, the CDR3 is TGTGCCAGCAGCGTAGCCGCGGGGGGCTCAGGCTACACCTTC. Translating gives CASSVAAGGSGYTF.

The chain has TRBV20-1 and TRBJ2-1, with D perhaps matching TRBD2 (7 bases). The CDR3 covers 11 residues. The germline gives CDR1 DFQATT, CDR2 SNEGSKA (reference sequence). The V gene lost 8 bases and the J gene lost 8 bases, with 13 bases spanning the gap. The CDR3 reads CSPRGGDEQFF. DNA for the CDR3: TGCAGTCCCCGAGGGGGGGATGAGCAGTTCTTC.

This chain joins TRBV6-6 and TRBJ2-3; 7 nucleotides agree with TRBD1. The CDR3 length is 16 residues. Germline-derived CDR1 and CDR2 are MNHNY and SVGAGI (reference sequence). Unmatched junction bases numbered 10, after V lost 7 bases and J lost 0 bases. In nucleotides, the CDR3 is TGTGCCAGCAAATCTAAGGGGGCAGACAGCACAGATACGCAGTATTTT. Its translation is CASKSKGADSTDTQYF.

This clone was counted between two and nine times. The chain combines TRBV7-9 with TRBJ2-5; tentative D call: TRBD1 (6 bases). Between the trimmed V and J ends, which lost 5 bases and 5 bases, there was a span of 15 bases. The CDR3 length is 14 residues. CDR1 is SEHNR and CDR2 is FQNEAQ in the germline V gene (reference sequence). The CDR3 spells CASSPEGERETQYF. The CDR3 DNA reads TGTGCCAGCAGCCCTGAGGGGGAGAGGGAGACCCAGTACTTC.

The V gene is TRBV7-9, the J gene TRBJ1-4; unclear D gene. Per the germline V gene, CDR1 is SEHNR and CDR2 is FQNEAQ (reference sequence). This CDR3 is built from 13 residues. Trimming removed 3 bases from V and 5 bases from J, with 7 bases in between. The CDR3 DNA sequence: TGTGCCAGCAGCTTCTACGAGAATGAAAAACTGTTTTTT. It is translated as CASSFYENEKLFF. The complete variable domain, with remaining parts taken from reference TRBV7-9 and TRBJ1-4, reads DTGVSQNPRHKITKRGQNVTFRCDPISEHNRLYWYRQTLGQGPEFLTYFQNEAQLEKSRLLSDRFSAERPKGSFSTLEIQRTEQGDSAMYLCASSFYENEKLFFGSGTQLSVL.

V and J are TRBV5-1 and TRBJ2-5, with unresolved D. Germline lookup yields CDR1 SGHRS and CDR2 YFSETQ. The CDR3 loop spans 15 amino acids. Deletions cut 4 bases from V and 1 base from J, with 14 bases between. CDR3 DNA: TGCGCCAGCAGCCCCGCCGGAGACCTCCAAGAGACCCAGTACTTC. This translates into CASSPAGDLQETQYF.

The chain combines TRBV7-8 with TRBJ1-5; maybe TRBD1 (5 bases). Trimming left V 4 bases short and J 3 bases short, with 10 bases between. CDR3 length: 14 residues. Per germline, CDR1 SGHVS and CDR2 FQNEAQ. Here the CDR3 reads CASSSTAHNQPQHF. The CDR3 nucleotides are TGTGCCAGCAGCTCGACAGCTCACAATCAGCCCCAGCATTTT.

The rearrangement joins TRBV15 to TRBJ2-3, with TRBD2 matching over 8 bases. Germline V lookup: CDR1 LNHNV, CDR2 YYDKDF (reference sequence). Trimming cost V 0 bases and J 5 bases; bases outside gene matches: 7. The CDR3 has 16 residues. This chain's CDR3 is CATSRDPAGAVDTQYF. In nucleotides, the CDR3 is TGTGCCACCAGCAGAGATCCAGCGGGAGCGGTAGATACGCAGTATTTT. Full variable domain (rest looked up from reference TRBV15 and TRBJ2-3): DAMVIQNPRYQVTQFGKPVTLSCSQTLNHNVMYWYQQKSSQAPKLLFHYYDKDFNNEADTPDNFQSRRPNTSFCFLDIRSPGLGDTAMYLCATSRDPAGAVDTQYFGPGTRLTVL.

V is TRBV29-1 and J is TRBJ1-2; D perhaps matches TRBD1 (5 bases). The germline V gene has CDR1 SQVTM and CDR2 ANQGSEA. CDR3 length equals 13 residues. Deletions cut 0 bases from V and 7 bases from J, with 12 bases between. The CDR3: CSVEDQDSPGYTF. In DNA, the CDR3 is TGCAGCGTTGAAGATCAAGACAGCCCTGGCTACACCTTC. The complete variable domain, with remaining parts taken from reference TRBV29-1 and TRBJ1-2, reads SAVISQKPSRDICQRGTSLTIQCQVDSQVTMMFWYRQQPGQSLTLIATANQGSEATYESGFVIDKFPISRPNLTFSTLTVSNMSPEDSSIYLCSVEDQDSPGYTFGSGTRLTVV.

The chain joins TRBV9 to TRBJ2-3, with 8 positions matching TRBD2. Germline V gene data show CDR1 as SGDLS and CDR2 as YYNGEE. The V segment lost 5 bases and the J segment 0 bases; nucleotides outside the gene matches: 2. This CDR3 comprises 14 residues. As DNA, the CDR3 is TGTGCCAGCAGACCTAGCGGGAGCACAGATACGCAGTATTTT. This encodes CASRPSGSTDTQYF.

The chain recombines TRBV2 with TRBJ1-5; perhaps TRBD1 as D (5 bases). Per germline, CDR1 SNHLY and CDR2 FYNNEI. The CDR3 has 15 residues. The V end was cut by 2 bases, the J end by 6 bases, with 14 bases between. CDR3 protein: CASSERLGGPQPQHF. Written as DNA, the CDR3 is TGTGCCAGCAGTGAAAGGCTGGGGGGTCCTCAGCCCCAGCATTTT.

This clone was detected only a few times. The V and J genes are TRBV5-6 and TRBJ1-5; no definite D call. Trimming removed 1 base from V and 3 bases from J, with 8 bases in between. The CDR3 is made up of 14 amino acids. The germline V gene encodes CDR1 SGHDT and CDR2 YYEEEE. CDR3 nucleotide sequence: TGTGCCAGCAGCTTGATCTCGGTCAATCAGCCCCAGCATTTT. Residues: CASSLISVNQPQHF. The whole variable domain, filled in from reference TRBV5-6 and TRBJ1-5, reads DAGVTQSPTHLIKTRGQQVTLRCSPKSGHDTVSWYQQALGQGPQFIFQYYEEEERQRGNFPDRFSGHQFPNYSSELNVNALLLGDSALYLCASSLISVNQPQHFGDGTRLSIL.

The chain recombines TRBV7-3 with TRBJ2-1, with 10 bases matching TRBD1. J gave up 6 bases and V 2 bases, and 7 bases lay outside the gene matches. The CDR3 has 16 amino acids. From germline, CDR1 is SGHTA and CDR2 FQGTGA. DNA of the CDR3: TGTGCCAGCAGCTTAGTGGGGACAGGGGCTATCAATGAGCAGTTCTTC. It is translated as CASSLVGTGAINEQFF.

Only a few counts were recorded for this clone. The rearrangement joins TRBV6-5 to TRBJ2-7; 9 nucleotides align to TRBD1. The CDR3 loop spans 14 amino acids. Germline V gene lookup returns CDR1 MNHEY and CDR2 SVGAGI. J gave up 2 bases and V 8 bases, and 7 bases lay outside the gene matches. In DNA form, the CDR3 reads TGTGCCAGCGGAGGGGACAGGGCCACCTACGAGCAGTACTTC. It is translated as CASGGDRATYEQYF.

The J gene is TRBJ2-1, the V gene TRBV6-5, with D perhaps TRBD2 (6 bases). The CDR3 runs to 13 residues. Per germline, CDR1 MNHEY and CDR2 SVGAGI. V lost 6 bases and J 8 bases, leaving 14 bases between the germline ends. The CDR3 region has the DNA TGTGCCAGCAGCGTCGGAGGGTGGGATGAGCAGTTCTTC. Amino acid sequence: CASSVGGWDEQFF.

The V call is TRBV5-1, the J call TRBJ1-1; 9 bases map to TRBD1. Germline V CDR1 and CDR2: SGHRS, YFSETQ. The CDR3 has 16 residues. With V trimmed by 4 bases and J by 0 bases, 7 bases remained unmatched. The CDR3 is CASSPGQGLMNTEAFF. Here the CDR3 DNA reads TGCGCCAGCAGCCCAGGACAGGGGCTGATGAACACTGAAGCTTTCTTT.

The rearrangement uses TRBV7-6 and TRBJ2-3, with a tentative D call TRBD1 (6 bases). The V end was cut by 5 bases, the J end by 1 base, with 22 bases between. Germline V gives CDR1 SGHVS, CDR2 FNYEAQ. This CDR3 is built from 18 residues. The CDR3 sequence is CASSPALGGDRRTDTQYF. CDR3 in DNA: TGTGCCAGCAGCCCCGCTTTGGGCGGAGACAGGCGCACAGATACGCAGTATTTT.

The chain links TRBV19 to TRBJ2-3, with 10 bases matching TRBD1. Unmatched junction bases numbered 15, after V lost 6 bases and J lost 6 bases. This CDR3 is built from 17 residues. CDR1 and CDR2 (germline): LNHDA, SQIVND (reference sequence). The CDR3 loop is CASSRGPGTGDSDTQYF. CDR3 coding DNA: TGTGCCAGTAGCCGTGGCCCCGGGACAGGGGACTCGGATACGCAGTATTTT.

A remark on this clone: The sample contains more than one DNA sequence encoding this CDR3. The chain links TRBV5-1 to TRBJ2-1, with a weak D call TRBD1 (6 bases). CDR3 length: 15 amino acids. The V end was cut by 0 bases, the J end by 4 bases, with 11 bases between. The germline V gene encodes CDR1 SGHRS and CDR2 YFSETQ. In DNA form, the CDR3 reads TGCGCCAGCAGCTTGGGGCAGGGGTCATACAATGAGCAGTTCTTC. Its protein is CASSLGQGSYNEQFF.

The J gene is TRBJ2-7, the V gene TRBV10-1; D is possibly TRBD2 (6 bases). Germline loops: CDR1 WNHNN, CDR2 SYGVQD (reference sequence). V lost 6 bases, J lost 4 bases, and 13 bases lay in between. This CDR3 contains 13 residues. The CDR3 nucleotides read TGCGCCAGCAGGGACACCGGGGGTTACGAGCAGTACTTC. Its protein product is CASRDTGGYEQYF.

CDR3 loop: CASSFQQGTEAFF. CDR3 coding DNA: TGTGCCAGCAGTTTTCAACAGGGAACTGAAGCTTTCTTT. The chain links TRBV5-5 to TRBJ1-1, with D possibly TRBD1 on 6 matching bases. The CDR3 consists of 13 residues. Germline V gives CDR1 SGHKS, CDR2 YYEKEE (reference sequence). Trimming stripped 5 bases from V and 5 bases from J, with 13 bases between.

The V call is TRBV5-1, the J call TRBJ1-1; tentatively, D is TRBD1 (6 bases). Germline loops: CDR1 SGHRS, CDR2 YFSETQ. V gave up 4 bases and J gave up 4 bases, with 14 bases separating them. This CDR3 is built from 14 residues. DNA for the CDR3: TGCGCCAGCAGCCCCGGGGGGGCTGGCACTGAAGCTTTCTTT. Translated: CASSPGGAGTEAFF.

The rearrangement links TRBV5-8 to TRBJ1-3; weak D call: TRBD1 (6 bases). Trimming stripped 2 bases from V and 4 bases from J, with 10 bases between. The CDR3 length is 14 residues. The germline V gene encodes CDR1 SGHTS and CDR2 YDEGEE. The CDR3 DNA sequence: TGTGCCAGCAGCTTACAGGGCACAGGAAACACCATATATTTT. It is translated as CASSLQGTGNTIYF.

V is TRBV7-6 and J is TRBJ1-1, with D unresolved. Germline V gene lookup returns CDR1 SGHVS and CDR2 FNYEAQ. The CDR3 is 13 amino acids. Trimming took 5 bases from V and 2 from J, leaving 9 bases between them. CDR3 amino acids: CASSPNPNTEAFF. The CDR3 DNA reads as TGTGCCAGCAGCCCTAATCCCAACACTGAAGCTTTCTTT.

The rearrangement uses TRBV27 and TRBJ1-2; D not resolved. This CDR3 has 17 amino acids. Deletions cut 5 bases from V and 8 bases from J, with 27 bases between. CDR1 and CDR2 (germline): MNHEY, SMNVEV (reference sequence). The CDR3 sequence: CASSRTEYPQVDGGYTF. The DNA for the CDR3 is TGTGCCAGCAGTCGCACCGAATACCCCCAGGTGGATGGGGGCTACACCTTC.

V is TRBV9 and J is TRBJ2-5; the match to TRBD2 covers 14 bases. J was trimmed by 6 bases and V by 3 bases; bases with no gene match: 7. Per the germline V gene, CDR1 is SGDLS and CDR2 is YYNGEE. The CDR3 spans 16 residues. CDR3 sequence reads: CASSAGGLAGGQTQYF. The CDR3, as DNA: TGTGCCAGCAGCGCCGGAGGACTAGCGGGGGGTCAGACCCAGTACTTC.